Shown below are 24 T cell receptor beta chains from a single sample sequenced in a study of immune evolution from preneoplasia to lung adenocarcinoma. Repertoires were generated with immunoSEQ multiplex PCR, while TCRdb's copy carries only in-frame clones and drops some. The table records 8,000 to 8,500 clones, about 79% of them present only once. The sample comprised FFPE invasive lung adenocarcinoma tissue. Receptors originate from a person aged 50-75 years with lung adenocarcinoma.

This clone was picked up one time. The chain employs TRBV27 and TRBJ2-5, with unresolved D. Trimming cost V 7 bases and J 5 bases, with 8 bases left between them. CDR1 MNHEY and CDR2 SMNVEV come from the germline V gene (reference sequence). This CDR3 region has 11 residues. For the CDR3, the DNA is TGTGCCAGCACAAACGGGGAGACCCAGTACTTC. It codes for CASTNGETQYF.

The chain has TRBV5-8 and TRBJ1-3; D remains ambiguous. CDR1 is SGHTS and CDR2 is YDEGEE in the germline V gene. V was shortened by 4 bases and J by 0 bases, with 5 bases between the two germline ends. This CDR3 comprises 13 residues. The chain's CDR3 is CASSQYSGNTIYF. DNA for the CDR3: TGTGCCAGCAGCCAGTACTCTGGAAACACCATATATTTT. Full variable domain (outside the CDR3, taken from reference TRBV5-8 and TRBJ1-3): EAGVTQSPTHLIKTRGQQATLRCSPISGHTSVYWYQQALGLGLQFLLWYDEGEERNRGNFPPRFSGRQFPNYSSELNVNALELEDSALYLCASSQYSGNTIYFGEGSWLTVV.

This clone was seen once. The J gene is TRBJ2-5, the V gene TRBV19; 7 bases match TRBD2. The germline V gene has CDR1 LNHDA and CDR2 SQIVND (reference sequence). The CDR3 spans 15 residues. The trim removed 4 bases at V and 5 bases at J, leaving 10 bases unmatched. The chain's CDR3 is CASSRRSARGETQYF. CDR3 bases: TGTGCCAGTAGTAGGCGGTCGGCGCGGGGGGAGACCCAGTACTTC.

The rearrangement links TRBV6-5 to TRBJ2-5, with D unresolved. Trimming removed 2 bases at V and 2 bases at J, with 12 bases between. This CDR3 is 15 amino acids long. Germline assignment: CDR1 MNHEY and CDR2 SVGAGI. The CDR3: CASSYSFSSQETQYF. The CDR3 region has the DNA TGTGCCAGCAGTTACAGTTTTTCCAGTCAAGAGACCCAGTACTTC.

The chain employs TRBV14 and TRBJ1-1; D gene unclear. This CDR3 contains 13 residues. Trimming stripped 6 bases from V and 2 bases from J, with 10 bases between. The germline V gene encodes CDR1 SGHDN and CDR2 FVKESK. In nucleotides, the CDR3 is TGTGCCAGCAGTGGGTCGATAAACACTGAAGCTTTCTTT. Its protein is CASSGSINTEAFF.

The chain has TRBV6-5 and TRBJ2-1, with 10 positions matching TRBD2. The CDR3 contains 15 residues. Germline loops: CDR1 MNHEY, CDR2 SVGAGI. The V segment lost 6 bases and the J segment 2 bases; nucleotides outside the gene matches: 4. The DNA for the CDR3 is TGTGCCAGCAGCTTACTAGCGGGGACCTACAATGAGCAGTTCTTC. Translated: CASSLLAGTYNEQFF.

The chain combines TRBV7-6 with TRBJ2-1; 13 bases are shared with TRBD2. This CDR3 is built from 19 residues. The V and J ends lost 4 bases and 4 bases, in that order; junction bases with no gene match: 13. The V gene's germline CDR1 is SGHVS and CDR2 FNYEAQ. The CDR3 sequence: CASSSPLSGLAGRYNEQFF. The CDR3 DNA sequence: TGTGCCAGCAGCTCCCCCCTCTCGGGACTAGCGGGAAGATACAATGAGCAGTTCTTC.

This clone was recorded once. The CDR3, as DNA: TGCGCCAGCAGGGATGACAGGGGGTTCACCTACGAGCAGTACTTC. It specifies CASRDDRGFTYEQYF. The chain joins TRBV5-1 to TRBJ2-7, with 9 bases identical to TRBD1. The CDR3 is 15 amino acids. Per the germline V gene, CDR1 is SGHRS and CDR2 is YFSETQ. V gave up 5 bases and J gave up 2 bases; unmatched junction bases: 8.

The chain couples TRBV9 to TRBJ2-1; D remains ambiguous. There are 13 residues in the CDR3. Germline CDR1 and CDR2: SGDLS and YYNGEE. The V gene lost 4 bases and the J gene lost 0 bases, with 5 bases spanning the gap. The CDR3 nucleotides are TGTGCCAGCAGCAAAAACTCCTACAATGAGCAGTTCTTC. Protein product: CASSKNSYNEQFF.

This sequence joins TRBV7-9 and TRBJ2-1; D is perhaps TRBD1 (6 bases). This CDR3 spans 14 amino acids. The V end lost 5 bases, the J end lost 6 bases, and 14 bases lay between the germline ends. Germline CDR1 reads SEHNR; CDR2 reads FQNEAQ (reference sequence). CDR3 region: CASSLVGTTNEQFF. CDR3 sequence (DNA): TGTGCCAGCAGCCTAGTAGGGACAACCAATGAGCAGTTCTTC.

This rearrangement joins TRBV11-2 to TRBJ2-3; D remains ambiguous. The CDR3 consists of 16 residues. V lost 5 bases and J 4 bases, leaving 19 bases between the germline ends. Per the germline V gene, CDR1 is SGHAT and CDR2 is FQNNGV. The CDR3 DNA reads as TGTGCCAGCAGCGCTTTCACAGCGATAGTTGCAGATACGCAGTATTTT. Residues: CASSAFTAIVADTQYF.

V usage is TRBV9 and J usage is TRBJ1-3; D is ambiguous. Germline values: CDR1 SGDLS, CDR2 YYNGEE. Trimming took off 3 bases at V and 2 bases at J, with 9 bases between the two ends. There are 14 residues in the CDR3. CDR3 loop: CASSEGDTGNTIYF. Here the CDR3 DNA reads TGTGCCAGCAGCGAAGGCGACACTGGAAACACCATATATTTT.

About this clone itself: At one boundary the junction diverges from the germline segment, which might be a read error. The chain combines TRBV5-1 with TRBJ2-7; D unclear. From germline, CDR1 is SGHRS and CDR2 YFSETQ. The length of the CDR3 is 12 residues. CDR3 coding DNA: TGCGCCAGCAGCTTCGGCTCCTCCGAGCAGTACTTC. Its translation is CASSFGSSEQYF.

The chain recombines TRBV27 with TRBJ2-7; possible D gene TRBD2, 6 bases. Trimming removed 4 bases from V and 4 bases from J, with 11 bases in between. CDR1 MNHEY and CDR2 SMNVEV come from the germline V gene (reference sequence). This CDR3 has 13 amino acids. The CDR3: CASSSGRGYEQYF. CDR3 nucleotide sequence: TGTGCCAGCAGTTCCGGGAGAGGGTACGAGCAGTACTTC.

This rearrangement joins TRBV5-1 to TRBJ2-1; no reliable D call. Germline CDR1 and CDR2: SGHRS and YFSETQ. The CDR3 spans 13 residues. Trimming pared 0 bases from V and 5 bases from J, leaving 6 bases between. CDR3 protein: CASSLAWDNEQFF. DNA of the CDR3: TGCGCCAGCAGCTTGGCCTGGGACAATGAGCAGTTCTTC. Together with reference TRBV5-1 and TRBJ2-1, the CDR3 gives the full variable domain: KAGVTQTPRYLIKTRGQQVTLSCSPISGHRSVSWYQQTPGQGLQFLFEYFSETQRNKGNFPGRFSGRQFSNSRSEMNVSTLELGDSALYLCASSLAWDNEQFFGPGTRLTVL.

The chain has TRBV28 and TRBJ1-1; 7 bases are shared with TRBD1. V lost 6 bases to trimming and J lost 3 bases; unmatched junction nucleotides: 16. CDR1 MDHEN and CDR2 SYDVKM come from the germline V gene. There are 17 residues in the CDR3. The CDR3 sequence is CASRASTGAGFYTEAFF. CDR3 sequence (DNA): TGTGCCAGCAGAGCCAGTACAGGGGCCGGATTCTACACTGAAGCTTTCTTT.

This clone came up a few times. This sequence joins TRBV7-2 and TRBJ2-5; unclear D gene. This CDR3 is built from 13 residues. Trimming shortened V by 1 base and J by 5 bases, and 8 bases separated the two germline ends. CDR1 and CDR2 from the germline V gene are SGHTA and FQGNSA. The CDR3 nucleotides are TGTGCCAGCAGCTTAGAGGATCGGGAGACCCAGTACTTC. It specifies CASSLEDRETQYF.

This clone was detected once. This chain connects TRBV2 to TRBJ2-7; 9 positions match TRBD2. The CDR3 has 15 residues. V was clipped by 0 bases and J by 5 bases; unmatched bases: 5. CDR1 is SNHLY and CDR2 is FYNNEI in the germline V gene. CDR3 nucleotide sequence: TGTGCCAGCAGTGAAGCGCTAGCGGGATACGACGAGCAGTACTTC. Translation gives CASSEALAGYDEQYF. Using reference TRBV2 and TRBJ2-7 for the parts outside the CDR3, the full variable domain is EPEVTQTPSHQVTQMGQEVILRCVPISNHLYFYWYRQILGQKVEFLVSFYNNEISEKSEIFDDQFSVERPDGSNFTLKIRSTKLEDSAMYFCASSEALAGYDEQYFGPGTRLTVT.

V and J are TRBV7-3 and TRBJ1-1; TRBD1 matches at 7 bases. The CDR3 is 15 residues long. Germline V gene data show CDR1 as SGHTA and CDR2 as FQGTGA. Unmatched junction bases numbered 8, after V lost 4 bases and J lost 3 bases. CDR3 sequence reads: CASSSPRGGYTEAFF. The CDR3 DNA reads as TGTGCCAGCAGCTCACCCAGGGGGGGGTACACTGAAGCTTTCTTT.

The V gene is TRBV2, the J gene TRBJ2-1; 7 positions agree with TRBD1. This CDR3 has 15 residues. Germline CDR1 is SNHLY and CDR2 is FYNNEI. Trimming cost V 7 bases and J 9 bases; bases outside gene matches: 15. CDR3 amino acids: CASTPGQTFPGEQFF. The CDR3 region has the DNA TGTGCCAGCACTCCGGGACAGACCTTCCCCGGTGAGCAGTTCTTC.

The rearrangement links TRBV5-4 to TRBJ2-6; D is uncertain. The CDR3 runs 15 residues. Germline V gene data show CDR1 as SGHNT and CDR2 as YYREEE (reference sequence). With 4 bases removed from V and 2 bases from J, the gap between germline ends came to 10 bases. The CDR3 spells CASSPSAPGANVLTF. DNA for the CDR3: TGTGCCAGCAGCCCGTCAGCCCCTGGGGCCAACGTCCTGACTTTC.

This clone has only one observation. The V and J genes are TRBV5-1 and TRBJ2-2, with 8 nucleotides matching TRBD1. The CDR3 consists of 15 residues. The J segment lost 1 base and the V segment lost 6 bases, leaving 5 bases of the junction unmatched. Germline loops: CDR1 SGHRS, CDR2 YFSETQ. Here the CDR3 reads CASMIGQGNTGELFF. The CDR3 DNA sequence: TGCGCCAGCATGATAGGACAGGGGAACACCGGGGAGCTGTTTTTT.

The chain carries TRBV6-5 and TRBJ1-1; D possibly corresponds to TRBD1 (5 bases). This CDR3 comprises 14 residues. The germline V gene has CDR1 MNHEY and CDR2 SVGAGI. V lost 2 bases and J 1 base, leaving 8 bases between the germline ends. The CDR3 DNA reads TGTGCCAGCAGTTACGGGGCAGCGAACACTGAAGCTTTCTTT. It encodes CASSYGAANTEAFF.

The chain uses TRBV4-1 and TRBJ1-4; TRBD1 is a possible D gene (5 bases). Looked up from germline, CDR1 is MGHRA and CDR2 is YSYEKL. Trimming cost V 1 base and J 4 bases, with 10 bases left between them. The CDR3 has 15 amino acids. CDR3 coding DNA: TGCGCCAGCAGCCAAGTGGCAGGGTATAATGAAAAACTGTTTTTT. Translation gives CASSQVAGYNEKLFF.